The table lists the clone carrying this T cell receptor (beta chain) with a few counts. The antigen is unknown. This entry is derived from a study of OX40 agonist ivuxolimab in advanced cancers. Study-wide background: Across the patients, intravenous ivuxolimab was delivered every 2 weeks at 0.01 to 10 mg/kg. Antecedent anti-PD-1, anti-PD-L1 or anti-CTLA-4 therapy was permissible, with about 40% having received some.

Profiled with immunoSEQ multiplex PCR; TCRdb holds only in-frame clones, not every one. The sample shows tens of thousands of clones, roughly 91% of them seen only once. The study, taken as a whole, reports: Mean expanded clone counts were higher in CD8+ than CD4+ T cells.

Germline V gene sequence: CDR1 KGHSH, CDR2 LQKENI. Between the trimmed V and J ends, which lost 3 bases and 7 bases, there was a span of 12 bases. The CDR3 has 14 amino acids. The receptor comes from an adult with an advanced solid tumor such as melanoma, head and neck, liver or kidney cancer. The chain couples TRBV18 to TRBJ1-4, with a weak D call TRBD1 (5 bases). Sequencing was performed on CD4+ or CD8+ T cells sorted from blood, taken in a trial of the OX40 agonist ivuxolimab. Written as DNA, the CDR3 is TGTGCCAGCTCACCCTCCAGGGAAGGTGAAAAACTGTTTTTT. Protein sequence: CASSPSREGEKLFF.